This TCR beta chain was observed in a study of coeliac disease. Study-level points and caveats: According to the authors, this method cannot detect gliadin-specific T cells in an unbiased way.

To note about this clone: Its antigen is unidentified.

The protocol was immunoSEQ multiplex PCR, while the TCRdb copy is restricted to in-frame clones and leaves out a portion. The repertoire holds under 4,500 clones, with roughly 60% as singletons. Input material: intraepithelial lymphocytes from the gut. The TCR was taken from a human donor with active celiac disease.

The CDR3 DNA reads TGTGCCATCAGTTATGGGGGGTCGAACACCGGGGAGCTGTTTTTT. Protein product: CAISYGGSNTGELFF. The V gene is TRBV10-3, the J gene TRBJ2-2, with D perhaps matching TRBD2 (6 bases). Germline CDR1 is ENHRY and CDR2 is SYGVKD. The V end was cut by 5 bases, the J end by 0 bases, with 10 bases between. The CDR3 is 15 amino acids.